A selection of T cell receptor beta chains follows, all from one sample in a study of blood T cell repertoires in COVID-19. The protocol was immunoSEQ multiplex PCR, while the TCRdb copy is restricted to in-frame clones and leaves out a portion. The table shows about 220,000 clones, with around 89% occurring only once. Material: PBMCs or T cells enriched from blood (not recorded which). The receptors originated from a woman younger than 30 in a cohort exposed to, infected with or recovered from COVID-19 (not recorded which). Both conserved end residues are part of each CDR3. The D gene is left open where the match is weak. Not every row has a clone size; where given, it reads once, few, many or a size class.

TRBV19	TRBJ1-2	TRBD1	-	CASSRGTANYGYTF	TGTGCCAGTAGTCGGGGGACAGCCAACTATGGCTACACCTTC
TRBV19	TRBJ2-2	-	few	CASSGTQNTGELFF	TGTGCCAGTAGTGGGACACAGAACACCGGGGAGCTGTTTTTT
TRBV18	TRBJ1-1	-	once	CASSPGTGSTEAFF	TGTGCCAGCTCACCAGGCACCGGGAGTACTGAAGCTTTCTTT
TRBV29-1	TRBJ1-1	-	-	CSVEYRVAGEAFF	TGCAGCGTTGAGTACAGGGTCGCCGGTGAAGCTTTCTTT
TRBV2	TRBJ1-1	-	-	CASTGLGQAGLNTEAFF	TGTGCCAGCACCGGTCTGGGGCAGGCTGGGCTGAACACTGAAGCTTTCTTT
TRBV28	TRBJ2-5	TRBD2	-	CASSSGGRLETQYF	TGTGCCAGCAGTTCGGGGGGGCGCTTAGAGACCCAGTACTTC
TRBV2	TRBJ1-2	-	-	CASRDGQRYGYTF	TGTGCCAGCAGGGACGGACAGAGGTATGGCTACACCTTC
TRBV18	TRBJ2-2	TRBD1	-	CASSLLTGTGAMELFF	TGTGCCAGCTCACTTTTAACCGGGACAGGGGCTATGGAGCTGTTTTTT
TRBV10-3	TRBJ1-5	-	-	CAISEEGEPQHF	TGTGCCATCAGTGAGGAGGGGGAGCCCCAGCATTTT
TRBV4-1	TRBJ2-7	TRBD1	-	CASSQMGQGYEQYF	TGCGCCAGCAGCCAGATGGGACAGGGCTACGAGCAGTACTTC
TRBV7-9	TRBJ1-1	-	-	CASSPLLENTEAFF	TGTGCCAGCAGCCCCCTTTTAGAGAACACTGAAGCTTTCTTT
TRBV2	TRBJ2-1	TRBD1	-	CASRPDRVWEQFF	TGTGCCAGCAGACCCGACAGGGTGTGGGAGCAGTTCTTC
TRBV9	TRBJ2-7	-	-	CASSPSSGGHYEQYF	TGTGCCAGCAGCCCCTCGTCGGGGGGCCACTACGAGCAGTACTTC
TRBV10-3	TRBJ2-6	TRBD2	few	CAISAGGGQTLPGANVLTF	TGTGCCATCAGTGCGGGAGGGGGACAAACTTTACCTGGGGCCAACGTCCTGACTTTC
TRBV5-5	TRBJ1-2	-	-	CASSMDSNYGYTF	TGTGCCAGCAGCATGGACAGCAACTATGGCTACACCTTC
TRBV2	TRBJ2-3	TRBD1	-	CASMRQGSTDTQYF	TGTGCCAGTATGAGACAGGGAAGCACAGATACGCAGTATTTT
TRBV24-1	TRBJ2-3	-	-	CATSSGSLHTDTQYF	TGTGCCACCAGTAGTGGTAGCCTACACACAGATACGCAGTATTTT
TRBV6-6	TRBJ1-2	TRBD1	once	CASRGQGVYYGYTF	TGTGCCAGCCGAGGACAGGGGGTCTACTATGGCTACACCTTC
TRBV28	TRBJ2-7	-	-	CASTADSYEQYF	TGTGCCAGCACCGCGGACAGCTACGAGCAGTACTTC
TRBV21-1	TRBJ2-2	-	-	CASSPSGPTGELFF	TGTGCCAGCAGCCCTAGCGGCCCAACGGGGGAGCTGTTTTTT
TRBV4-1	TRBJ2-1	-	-	CASSQRLIGGDEQFF	TGCGCCAGCAGCCAAAGGTTAATAGGGGGGGATGAGCAGTTCTTC
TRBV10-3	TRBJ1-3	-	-	CAIRSGEGNTIYF	TGTGCCATCAGATCAGGGGAAGGAAACACCATATATTTT
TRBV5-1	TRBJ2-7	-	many	CASSLAPFGGAYEQYF	TGCGCCAGCAGCTTGGCCCCTTTTGGCGGGGCCTACGAGCAGTACTTC
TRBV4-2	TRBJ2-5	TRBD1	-	CASSLGQDQETQYF	TGTGCCAGCAGCCTTGGACAGGACCAAGAGACCCAGTACTTC
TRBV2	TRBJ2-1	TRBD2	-	CASSLADYNEQFF	TGTGCCAGCAGTCTAGCGGATTACAATGAGCAGTTCTTC
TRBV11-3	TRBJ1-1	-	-	CASSPGEGRDTEAFF	TGTGCCAGCAGCCCGGGGGAGGGTAGGGACACTGAAGCTTTCTTT
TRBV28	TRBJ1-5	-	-	CASSLGGRGSNQPQHF	TGTGCCAGCAGTTTAGGAGGGAGGGGAAGCAATCAGCCCCAGCATTTT
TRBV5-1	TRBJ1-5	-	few	CASSLEGEDQPQHF	TGCGCCAGCAGCTTAGAAGGGGAGGATCAGCCCCAGCATTTT
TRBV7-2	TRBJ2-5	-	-	CASSLALRTQYF	TGTGCCAGCAGCTTAGCGCTCAGGACCCAGTACTTC
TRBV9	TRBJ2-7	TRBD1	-	CASSVGPGGSEQYF	TGTGCCAGCAGCGTAGGGCCAGGGGGATCCGAGCAGTACTTC
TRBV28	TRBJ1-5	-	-	CASSIGQLNQPQHF	TGTGCCAGCAGCATTGGACAGCTCAATCAGCCCCAGCATTTT
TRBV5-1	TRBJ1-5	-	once	CASSLVPGHTNQPQHF	TGCGCCAGCAGCTTGGTCCCAGGGCATACCAATCAGCCCCAGCATTTT
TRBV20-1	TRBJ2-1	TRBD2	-	CSASRLAGGKEQFF	TGCAGTGCTAGTCGACTAGCGGGGGGCAAAGAGCAGTTCTTC
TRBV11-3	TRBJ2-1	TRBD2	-	CASSLLGVASGSYNEQFF	TGTGCCAGCAGCTTATTAGGGGTCGCTAGCGGGAGTTACAATGAGCAGTTCTTC
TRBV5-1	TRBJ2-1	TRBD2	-	CASSLAGPKTSGSSYNEQFF	TGCGCCAGCAGCTTGGCGGGGCCTAAGACTAGCGGGAGCTCCTACAATGAGCAGTTCTTC
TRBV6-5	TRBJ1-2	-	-	CASSYLGGGYTF	TGTGCCAGCAGTTATTTAGGGGGTGGCTACACCTTC
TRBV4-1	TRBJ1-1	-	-	CASSQGTSEAFF	TGCGCCAGCAGCCAAGGCACTAGTGAAGCTTTCTTT
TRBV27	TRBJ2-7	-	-	CASRHRSEQYF	TGTGCCAGCCGCCACAGGAGCGAGCAGTACTTC
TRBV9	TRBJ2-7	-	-	CASSGRDNSYEQYF	TGTGCCAGCAGCGGCCGGGACAACTCCTACGAGCAGTACTTC
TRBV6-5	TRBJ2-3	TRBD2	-	CASKGLAGGADTQYF	TGTGCCAGCAAAGGACTAGCGGGAGGGGCAGATACGCAGTATTTT
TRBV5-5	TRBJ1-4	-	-	CASAQGSTTNEKLFF	TGTGCCAGCGCACAGGGTTCGACAACTAATGAAAAACTGTTTTTT
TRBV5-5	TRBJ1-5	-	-	CASSLGWGGDYSNQPQHF	TGTGCCAGCAGCTTGGGTTGGGGCGGCGATTATAGCAATCAGCCCCAGCATTTT
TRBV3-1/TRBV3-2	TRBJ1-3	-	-	CASSHRQRGGDTIYF	TGTGCCAGCAGCCACCGACAGCGGGGTGGGGACACCATATATTTT
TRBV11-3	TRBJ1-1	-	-	CASSPGGAGMNTEAFF	TGTGCCAGCAGCCCCGGCGGGGCCGGGATGAACACTGAAGCTTTCTTT
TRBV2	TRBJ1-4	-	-	CASQSTSNEKLFF	TGTGCCAGCCAGTCCACGTCTAATGAAAAACTGTTTTTT
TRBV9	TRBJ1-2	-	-	CASSVGSGDGYGYTF	TGTGCCAGCAGCGTAGGCTCAGGGGATGGTTATGGCTACACCTTC
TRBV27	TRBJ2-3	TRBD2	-	CASSSPGLGTDTQYF	TGTGCCAGCAGTTCTCCGGGACTAGGGACAGATACGCAGTATTTT
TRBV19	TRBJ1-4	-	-	CATRFEATNEKLFF	TGTGCCACCCGTTTTGAGGCAACTAATGAAAAACTGTTTTTT
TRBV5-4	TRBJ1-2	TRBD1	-	CASSLGQAIYGYTF	TGTGCCAGCAGCCTCGGACAGGCGATCTATGGCTACACCTTC
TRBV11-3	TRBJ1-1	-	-	CASSLGGGNTEAFF	TGTGCCAGCAGCTTGGGCGGGGGGAACACTGAAGCTTTCTTT
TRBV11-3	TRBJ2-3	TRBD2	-	CASSLGPGTSGRKDTQYF	TGTGCCAGCAGCTTAGGTCCGGGGACTAGCGGGAGGAAAGATACGCAGTATTTT
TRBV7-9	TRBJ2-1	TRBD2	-	CASTPGTSENNEQFF	TGTGCCAGCACCCCCGGGACTAGTGAAAACAATGAGCAGTTCTTC
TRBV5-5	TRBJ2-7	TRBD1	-	CASSLTPRDRAEQYF	TGTGCCAGCAGCTTGACCCCCCGGGACAGGGCCGAGCAGTACTTC